The clone carrying this T cell receptor (beta chain) occurred a few times. Its target is unknown. TCRdb re-derived calls from the PCR reads in MiXCR, one entry per CDR3 protein. The repertoire holds about 510,000 distinct CDR3 sequences, with about a fifth as singletons. These data are taken from a study of molecular identifiers for immune sequencing clone quantification. Overall study results and limits: The study found clones above 20 RNA copies held over 98% of effector molecules and under 1% in naive cells.

The germline CDR1 and CDR2 sequences are MNHEY and SMNVEV (reference sequence). V was clipped by 3 bases and J by 6 bases; unmatched bases: 10. There are 15 residues in the CDR3. The clonotype comes from a human donor in good health. Some libraries in this study had Jurkat cell RNA spiked in. The rearrangement uses TRBV27 and TRBJ2-7; 8 bases are shared with TRBD2. The sequenced sample was naive CD8+ T cells from blood, with Jurkat cell RNA spiked in. Documented subset: FACS-sorted CD8+CD4-CCR7+CD45RA+ naive T cells. CDR3 DNA sequence: TGTGCCAGCAGTTTCATGGCGGGAGGAGTTCTCGAGCAGTACTTC. Translated: CASSFMAGGVLEQYF.